The rows below give T cell receptor beta chains drawn from one sample of a study of PD-L1 blockade in urothelial cancer. Profiling relied on immunoSEQ multiplex PCR, and the TCRdb table lists in-frame clones only, not all of them. This table has around 110,000 clones, approximately 90% appearing once. The sequencing here drew on PBMCs, taken around atezolizumab (anti-PD-L1) treatment. The receptors come from a man in his 60s with urothelial cancer. The conserved cysteine and the conserved F or W are not part of the CDR3 here. Clone size is shown for a subset of rows, as once, few, many or a class of expanded clone.

ASSYGLAGYNEQF | . | TRBV9 | 13 | TRBJ2-1
ASSLILYNEQF | once | TRBV7-8 | 11 | TRBJ2-1
AISAQGLAGVPETQY | . | TRBV10-3 | 15 | TRBJ2-5
ASSPDRGALNTGELF | . | TRBV5-4 | 15 | TRBJ2-2
ASSVTTGTTSGRANEQY | . | TRBV9 | 17 | TRBJ2-7
ASSLPRLARSTDTQY | . | TRBV11-1 | 15 | TRBJ2-3
ASSSGGDTIY | . | TRBV7-8 | 10 | TRBJ1-3
ASSQRGGTSGANVLT | . | TRBV11-3 | 15 | TRBJ2-6
ASSIAGTANSPLH | . | TRBV28 | 13 | TRBJ1-6
ASTPTDTDTEAF | . | TRBV6-1 | 12 | TRBJ1-1
ASSQEVGGSYNEQF | once | TRBV4-2 | 14 | TRBJ2-1
ASSGQGTWVQY | . | TRBV9 | 11 | TRBJ2-5
ASCEGSGTGELF | . | TRBV28 | 12 | TRBJ2-2
ASSENGGGSYGYT | many | TRBV6-1 | 13 | TRBJ1-2
ASSLGGSGNTIY | . | TRBV25-1 | 12 | TRBJ1-3
SVGQDGYT | . | TRBV29-1 | 8 | TRBJ1-2
ASSLLGGDNEKLF | . | TRBV7-6 | 13 | TRBJ1-4
ASSRGTEANYGYT | . | TRBV7-6 | 13 | TRBJ1-2
ASSLQGGNEQF | . | TRBV7-3 | 11 | TRBJ2-1
ASSTERSYEQY | . | TRBV6-1 | 11 | TRBJ2-7
SVEGDSIYEQY | . | TRBV29-1 | 11 | TRBJ2-7
ASWETEGRLAVYEQY | . | TRBV19 | 15 | TRBJ2-7
ASSIDSTGRANEKLF | . | TRBV19 | 15 | TRBJ1-4
ASSFPSLTSLSSYEQY | . | TRBV28 | 16 | TRBJ2-7
ASSVSRDSRLTQY | . | TRBV9 | 13 | TRBJ2-5
ASRAGQYTDTQY | . | TRBV6-5 | 12 | TRBJ2-3
ASSGRTSESTDTQY | . | TRBV25-1 | 14 | TRBJ2-3
ASSSGQGAFEAF | . | TRBV27 | 12 | TRBJ1-1
ASSQGRLLLDEQF | . | TRBV11-1 | 13 | TRBJ2-1
ASSPSWLTEAF | once | TRBV5-8 | 11 | TRBJ1-1
ASSDYRGLGYT | . | TRBV6-1 | 11 | TRBJ1-2
ASSLVQGFDTEAF | once | TRBV5-6 | 13 | TRBJ1-1
ASSPTGGAGETQY | . | TRBV18 | 13 | TRBJ2-5
ASSRAGANTQY | . | TRBV6-1 | 11 | TRBJ2-3
ASSVGSSGADNEQF | . | TRBV9 | 14 | TRBJ2-1
ASSFRGPSYEQY | . | TRBV27 | 12 | TRBJ2-7
ASSLGEDYYGYT | . | TRBV28 | 12 | TRBJ1-2
ASSMATGGSNQPQH | . | TRBV28 | 14 | TRBJ1-5
ASSQEWLGAGGPENEQF | . | TRBV14 | 17 | TRBJ2-1
SAARWLAGGPSYEQY | . | TRBV29-1 | 15 | TRBJ2-7
ASSELGALGPEAF | . | TRBV25-1 | 13 | TRBJ1-1
ASSVEGAGAGNEQF | . | TRBV9 | 14 | TRBJ2-1
ASSLGQGTEAF | . | TRBV7-3 | 11 | TRBJ1-1
ASSQLQRQNYEQY | . | TRBV6-5 | 13 | TRBJ2-7
ACMGQGFTSYEQY | . | TRBV30 | 13 | TRBJ2-7
ASSLWAGASKNIQY | . | TRBV28 | 14 | TRBJ2-4
ASSPRQGVNSPLH | . | TRBV7-9 | 13 | TRBJ1-6
SGKTSGSMNEQF | few | TRBV29-1 | 12 | TRBJ2-1
ASSYDTGVYNEQF | . | TRBV6-6 | 13 | TRBJ2-1
ASAHLGSGYEQY | . | TRBV6-5 | 12 | TRBJ2-7
ASRVDRVTEAF | . | TRBV19 | 11 | TRBJ1-1
ASRLGQGSYEQY | . | TRBV28 | 12 | TRBJ2-7
ASSESKADTSTDTQY | once | TRBV10-1 | 15 | TRBJ2-3
ASSYSGGNQPQH | . | TRBV6-5 | 12 | TRBJ1-5
ASSLVAGGSYEQY | . | TRBV5-1 | 13 | TRBJ2-7
ASSLVQGGNTIY | once | TRBV5-6 | 12 | TRBJ1-3
ASSGGRALYEQY | . | TRBV27 | 12 | TRBJ2-7
ASSPRRGQF | once | TRBV7-2 | 9 | TRBJ2-1
ASSSGLAGGYNEQF | . | TRBV5-1 | 14 | TRBJ2-1
AISEGDGDYYEQY | . | TRBV10-3 | 13 | TRBJ2-7